This T cell receptor beta chain was documented in a study of blood T cells in healthy people across ages. General study results and limits: Using unsorted PBMCs precluded a conclusive naive versus antigen-experienced comparison.

Trimming left V 6 bases short and J 6 bases short, with 13 bases between. The CDR3 is 13 amino acids. CDR1 and CDR2 from the germline V gene are MNHEY and SVGAGI. The sample holds many counts of this clonotype. Its antigen is undetermined. Combining a sample-barcoded 5' primer with a J-beta primer mix, a second PCR ran for roughly 6 to 11 cycles. The template-switch adaptor was a 5' adaptor with 12 random nucleotides. It tagged each cDNA molecule. TCRdb called the 5' RACE reads again in MiXCR, with one record for every CDR3 protein. Of hundreds of thousands of distinct CDR3 sequences detected, more than 25% appear once; the ten largest clones hold approximately 15%. Caucasian individuals from Russia who were healthy and aged about 6 to 95 acted as donors. PBMCs, at least 7 million per sample, were isolated.

The TCR originated in a woman older than 75 in good health. The chain recombines TRBV6-5 with TRBJ2-3, with D maybe TRBD2 (6 bases). Material: blood. This CDR3 is CASRDPGGDTQYF. In nucleotides, the CDR3 is TGTGCCAGCAGGGACCCTGGAGGGGATACGCAGTATTTT.